The sample holds a few counts of the clone carrying this T cell receptor (beta chain). TCRdb re-derived calls from the reads in MiXCR, one entry per CDR3 protein. This sample has roughly 180,000 distinct CDR3 sequences, with under 30% found just once. This record comes from a study of T cell repertoires in cytomegalovirus infection. As for the study in general: Indicated by public TCR beta signatures were CMV infection and matching HLA type.

The germline V gene encodes CDR1 MNHNS and CDR2 SASEGT. The CDR3 is 15 residues long. Trimming shortened V by 3 bases and J by 0 bases, and 9 bases separated the two germline ends. The sequenced sample was PBMCs. This rearrangement joins TRBV6-1 to TRBJ1-5, with D hard to call. The origin of this receptor is a human donor in good health (CMV status not recorded). Some clones in this sample may be carry-over from other donors' samples. CDR3 in amino acids: CASSEGRNSNQPQHF. CDR3 in DNA: TGTGCCAGCAGTGAGGGGAGAAATAGCAATCAGCCCCAGCATTTT.